One TCR beta chain is described in this entry. Its antigen is not identified. These data come from a study of blood T cells in healthy people across ages. Study observations and caveats: Relative to aged donors, long-lived donors carried more naive CD4+ cells and displayed higher diversity.

The V gene's germline CDR1 is ENHRY and CDR2 SYGVKD. The CDR3 has 15 residues. The V gene lost 0 bases and the J gene lost 5 bases, with 10 bases spanning the gap. Together with a sample-barcoded 5' primer, a J-beta primer mix was included in a second PCR lasting about 7 to 11 cycles. TCRdb redid the calling of the 5' RACE reads with MiXCR, one entry per CDR3 protein. Of around 990,000 distinct CDR3 sequences in the sample, 35% to 45% were seen once. The chain recombines TRBV10-3 with TRBJ1-4, with D unresolved. The TCR sequence derives from a man younger than 30 in good health. Sequencing was done on a sample of blood. CDR3 coding DNA: TGTGCCATCAGTGAGTCGGGCAGCCCAAATGAAAAACTGTTTTTT. Translated, it gives CAISESGSPNEKLFF.